The rows below give T cell receptor beta chains drawn from one sample of a study of beta chain features in type 1 diabetes. TCRdb's copy holds only in-frame clones and misses some; the assay was immunoSEQ multiplex PCR. The sample yields tens of thousands of clones, around a third seen once. Material: stem cell memory CD4+ T cells from blood. The receptors come from a woman between 18 and 29 years old in good health. The CDR3 runs from the conserved cysteine through the conserved F or W. Only part of the rows carry a size: once, few, many, or a class if the clone is expanded.

V gene: TRBV18; J gene: TRBJ2-3; clone size: NA; CDR3 protein: CASSPPSTDTQYF
V gene: TRBV7-6; J gene: TRBJ2-2; clone size: once; CDR3 protein: CASSLAGQGLDTGELFF
V gene: TRBV7-2; J gene: TRBJ2-2; clone size: NA; CDR3 protein: CASSTGLAGYTGELFF
V gene: TRBV18; J gene: TRBJ1-1; clone size: NA; CDR3 protein: CASSSGQGNTEAFF
V gene: TRBV18; J gene: TRBJ2-3; clone size: few; CDR3 protein: CASSPASREDTQYF
V gene: TRBV2; J gene: TRBJ2-5; clone size: NA; CDR3 protein: CASSDPGEETQYF
V gene: TRBV6-5; J gene: TRBJ1-5; clone size: NA; CDR3 protein: CASSPGDSGNQPQHF
V gene: TRBV2; J gene: TRBJ1-5; clone size: NA; CDR3 protein: CASSPENQPQHF
V gene: TRBV4-1; J gene: TRBJ2-7; clone size: NA; CDR3 protein: CASSLDSGYEQYF
V gene: TRBV7-8; J gene: TRBJ2-5; clone size: few; CDR3 protein: CASSRDRDETQYF
V gene: TRBV4-2; J gene: TRBJ2-7; clone size: few; CDR3 protein: CASSQRLAGGSSYEQYF
V gene: TRBV27; J gene: TRBJ1-2; clone size: few; CDR3 protein: CATSPREGWRGYTF
V gene: TRBV7-8; J gene: TRBJ2-1; clone size: NA; CDR3 protein: CASSHKRLSSYNEQFF
V gene: TRBV11-3; J gene: TRBJ2-4; clone size: few; CDR3 protein: CASGGFWGSKNIQYF
V gene: TRBV10-2; J gene: TRBJ2-1; clone size: few; CDR3 protein: CASSSFNEQFF
V gene: TRBV4-1; J gene: TRBJ1-5; clone size: NA; CDR3 protein: CASSQDNFPGSQPQHF
V gene: TRBV19; J gene: TRBJ1-1; clone size: few; CDR3 protein: CASSTQGNTEAFF
V gene: TRBV7-2; J gene: TRBJ1-6; clone size: NA; CDR3 protein: CASSLKVGGQESPLHF
V gene: TRBV18; J gene: TRBJ1-2; clone size: NA; CDR3 protein: CASSHDKLWDYGYTF
V gene: TRBV28; J gene: TRBJ1-1; clone size: NA; CDR3 protein: CASSPSTGGHTEAFF